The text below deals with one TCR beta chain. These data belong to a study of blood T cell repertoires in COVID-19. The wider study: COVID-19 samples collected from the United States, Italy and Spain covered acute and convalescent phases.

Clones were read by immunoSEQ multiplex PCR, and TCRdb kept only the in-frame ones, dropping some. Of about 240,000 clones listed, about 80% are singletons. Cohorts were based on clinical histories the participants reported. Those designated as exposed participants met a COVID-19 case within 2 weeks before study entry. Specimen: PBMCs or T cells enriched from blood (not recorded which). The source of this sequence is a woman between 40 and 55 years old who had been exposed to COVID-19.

CDR3 DNA sequence: TGTGCCAGCAACGGACATGGCTCGAACACCGGGGAGCTGTTTTTT. It encodes CASNGHGSNTGELFF. J is TRBJ2-2 and V is TRBV2; maybe TRBD1 (5 bases). Germline lookup yields CDR1 SNHLY and CDR2 FYNNEI. The V end was cut by 7 bases, the J end by 0 bases, with 12 bases between. The CDR3 has 15 residues.